Listed below are T cell receptor beta chains from one sample, sequenced in a study of T cells in Graves' hyperthyroidism and ophthalmopathy. TCRdb re-derived calls from the multiplex PCR reads in MiXCR, one entry per CDR3 protein. The table includes around 250,000 distinct CDR3 sequences, about 15% detected once. Sequencing was performed on blood. The receptors were gathered from a woman aged 40 to 50 with Graves' hyperthyroidism that later progressed to Graves' ophthalmopathy. The CDR3 runs from the conserved cysteine through the conserved F or W. D genes are given only for firm matches. Expanded clones get a size class; other rows say once, few or many, or leave the size out.

j_call clone_size d_call v_call cdr3_nt cdr3_aa
TRBJ2-7 - TRBD2 TRBV6-1 TGTGCCAGCAGAGGCTCGGGACTAGCGGAAGAGCAGTACTTC CASRGSGLAEEQYF
TRBJ2-4 many - TRBV20-1 TGCAGTGCTAGATCCAAGTGGTTCAAAAACATTCAGTACTTC CSARSKWFKNIQYF
TRBJ1-4 few TRBD1 TRBV6-1 TGTGCCAGCAGTCGGACAGGGGAGGAGGAAAAACTGTTTTTT CASSRTGEEEKLFF
TRBJ2-7 many - TRBV27 TGTGCCAGCAGTTTCAACAGGGGAGGATACGAGCAGTACTTC CASSFNRGGYEQYF
TRBJ2-2 many - TRBV7-9 TGTGCCAGCAGCGCCGGAAGCCGGGCCGGGGAGCTGTTTTTT CASSAGSRAGELFF
TRBJ2-7 many - TRBV30 TGTGCCTGGAGTTCCATTACTACAGGGAGGGGGCTCTACGAGCAGTACTTC CAWSSITTGRGLYEQYF
TRBJ2-1 - TRBD2 TRBV20-1 TGCAGTGCTTGGGGGGACTTAGCGGGAGCGTTCTACAATGAGCAGTTCTTC CSAWGDLAGAFYNEQFF
TRBJ2-4 - - TRBV5-8 TGTGCCAGCAGTCGTAACCCCGGGAACCAAAACATTCAGTACTTC CASSRNPGNQNIQYF
TRBJ1-1 many - TRBV5-5 TGTGCCAGCAACCCCACCCCGACAGGCCTCAACACTGAAGCTTTCTTT CASNPTPTGLNTEAFF
TRBJ2-5 many - TRBV29-1 TGCAGCGTGGATCGGGGCATCCAAGAGACCCAGTACTTC CSVDRGIQETQYF
TRBJ2-7 many - TRBV30 TGTGCCAGCGATGCGGACTCCGGCTACGAGCAGTACTTC CASDADSGYEQYF
TRBJ2-1 many - TRBV3-1 TGTGCCAGCAGCCGTTACTATTATGAGCAGTTCTTC CASSRYYYEQFF
TRBJ1-4 - - TRBV5-5 TGTGCCAGCAGCTTGGTAATAGGTTGGGGTAATGAAAAACTGTTTTTT CASSLVIGWGNEKLFF
TRBJ1-1 few - TRBV14 TGTGCCAGCAGCCAATTCATCGAGGGGGGTACTGAAGCTTTCTTT CASSQFIEGGTEAFF
TRBJ1-1 many - TRBV2 TGTGCCAGCAGGGAGGACAGTTTTGAAGCTTTCTTT CASREDSFEAFF
TRBJ1-1 - - TRBV6-1 TGTGCCAGCAGTCCGAATCCAGCAAGCACTGAAGCTTTCTTT CASSPNPASTEAFF
TRBJ1-6 many - TRBV27 TGTGCCAGCAGTTTTATAGCAGGGTATTCACCCCTCCACTTT CASSFIAGYSPLHF
TRBJ1-2 - TRBD1 TRBV6-5 TGTGCCAGCAGTTACTCCCGACAGGGTTTCGGAGGCTACACCTTC CASSYSRQGFGGYTF
TRBJ1-2 - - TRBV19 TGTGCCAGTAACTCGGAGGAGTCATTTAACTATGGCTACACCTTC CASNSEESFNYGYTF
TRBJ1-2 - - TRBV5-6 TGTGCCAGCAGCTTGGCCCGGGCAGGGTATGGCTACACCTTC CASSLARAGYGYTF
TRBJ1-2 - - TRBV19 TGTGCCAGTAGTACTCACGGAAACTATGGCTACACCTTC CASSTHGNYGYTF
TRBJ1-1 many - TRBV5-1 TGCGCCAGCAGCTTCTGGGGCGGGAGCACTGAAGCTTTCTTT CASSFWGGSTEAFF
TRBJ1-5 few - TRBV30 TGTGCCTGGACGAACCGGGGCAGGAATCAGCCCCAGCATTTT CAWTNRGRNQPQHF
TRBJ2-5 few TRBD2 TRBV5-1 TGCGCCAGTCGACCGGGACTAGCGGGAGGAAGAGAGACCCAGTACTTC CASRPGLAGGRETQYF
TRBJ2-1 many - TRBV12-3/TRBV12-4 TGTGCCAGCAGTCCGACCCGTGATAGACACAATGAGAAGTTCTTC CASSPTRDRHNEKFF
TRBJ2-7 - TRBD1 TRBV5-1 TGCGCCAGCAGCTTGGGCCGGGACAGCACCTACGAGCAGTACTTC CASSLGRDSTYEQYF
TRBJ2-2 - TRBD2 TRBV20-1 TGCAGTGCTAGAGATCTAACGGGAGGGCCGGCCGGGGAGCTGTTTTTT CSARDLTGGPAGELFF
TRBJ2-7 many TRBD2 TRBV25-1 TGTGCCAGCAGGGGGTTTAGCGGGAGGGACTACGAGCAGTACTTC CASRGFSGRDYEQYF
TRBJ2-1 few TRBD1 TRBV30 TGTGCCTGGAGTGCGACAGGGGATGAGCAGTTCTTC CAWSATGDEQFF
TRBJ1-1 many TRBD1 TRBV2 TGTGCCAGCAGTCGGGGACAGACGAACACTGAAGCTTTCTTT CASSRGQTNTEAFF
TRBJ2-3 many - TRBV18 TGTGCCAGCTCACCACCTAGCACAGATACGCAGTATTTT CASSPPSTDTQYF
TRBJ2-1 many - TRBV12-3/TRBV12-4 TGTGCCAGCAGTTTTCTGGGTAAGGAGCAGTTCTTC CASSFLGKEQFF
TRBJ2-2 - - TRBV13 TGTGCCAGCAGCTTAAAGAAGCGGGTGGAACTCGGGACCGGGGAGCTGTTTTTT CASSLKKRVELGTGELFF
TRBJ2-5 many - TRBV20-1 TGCAGTGCTAGAGCGTTAGCGGATTACCAAGAGACCCAGTACTTC CSARALADYQETQYF
TRBJ2-3 - - TRBV15 TGTGCCACCACCAACTTTAGGGGAGGTCGGGCAGATACGCAGTATTTT CATTNFRGGRADTQYF